The clone carrying this TCR beta chain was seen repeatedly, ten times or more. The antigen is not known. The data were obtained in a study of neurological immune-mediated disorders. Findings and caveats of the study: TCR-beta repertoires seemed private in all groups, with no expanded CDR3 amino acid sequences shared.

The CDR3 contains 16 residues. CDR1 is SGHAT and CDR2 is FQNNGV in the germline V gene. Trimming cost V 1 base and J 4 bases, with 13 bases left between them. It was blood bank volunteers in Maryland, USA who made up the healthy controls. The cDNA was generated by 5'RACE with 10-nucleotide random UMIs. TCRdb reanalysed the 5' RACE reads using MiXCR and keeps one entry per CDR3 protein. The sample has 30,000 to 35,000 distinct CDR3 sequences, about 4% seen once. The source is a woman aged 40 to 49 in good health. The gene calls are TRBV11-2 and TRBJ2-2; no clear D. The sample taken for sequencing was CD4+ T cells from blood. Here the CDR3 reads CASSLAARMGTGELFF. The DNA of the CDR3 is TGTGCCAGCAGCTTAGCGGCCAGGATGGGCACCGGGGAGCTGTTTTTT.